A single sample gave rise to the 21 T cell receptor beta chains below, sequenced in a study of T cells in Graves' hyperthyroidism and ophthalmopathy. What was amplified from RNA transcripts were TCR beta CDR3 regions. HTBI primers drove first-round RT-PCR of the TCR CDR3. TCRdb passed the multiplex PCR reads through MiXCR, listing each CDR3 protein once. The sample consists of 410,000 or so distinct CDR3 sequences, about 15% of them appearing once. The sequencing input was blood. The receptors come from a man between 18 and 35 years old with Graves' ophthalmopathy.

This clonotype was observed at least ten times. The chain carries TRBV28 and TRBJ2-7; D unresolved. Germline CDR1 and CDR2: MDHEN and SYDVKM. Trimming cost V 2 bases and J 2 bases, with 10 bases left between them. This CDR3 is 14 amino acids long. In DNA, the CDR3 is TGTGCCAGCAGTTTAGAAGAGTCAACCTACGAGCAGTACTTC. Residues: CASSLEESTYEQYF. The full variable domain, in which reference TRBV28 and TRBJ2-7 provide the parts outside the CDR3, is DVKVTQSSRYLVKRTGEKVFLECVQDMDHENMFWYRQDPGLGLRLIYFSYDVKMKEKGDIPEGYSVSREKKERFSLILESASTNQTSMYLCASSLEESTYEQYFGPGTRLTVT.

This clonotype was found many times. CDR3 bases: TGTGCCAGCAGTTTTGGAGGGGCCCGGGTAGGCTACACCTTC. Amino acids: CASSFGGARVGYTF. V gene TRBV12-3 or TRBV12-4 combines with J gene TRBJ1-2, with D possibly matching TRBD1 (5 bases). Between the trimmed V and J ends, which lost 3 bases and 8 bases, there was a span of 16 bases. The CDR3 totals 14 residues.

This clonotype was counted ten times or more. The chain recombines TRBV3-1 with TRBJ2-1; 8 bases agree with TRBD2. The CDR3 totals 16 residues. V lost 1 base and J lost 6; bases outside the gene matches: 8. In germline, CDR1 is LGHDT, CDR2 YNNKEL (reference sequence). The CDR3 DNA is TGTGCCAGCAGCCAAGTGGGCAGCGGGAGACCCAATGAGCAGTTCTTC. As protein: CASSQVGSGRPNEQFF.

CDR3 loop: CASSRGHNEQFF. CDR3 sequence (DNA): TGCGCCAGCAGCCGCGGTCACAATGAGCAGTTCTTC. The chain links TRBV4-1 to TRBJ2-1; D gene ambiguous. Looked up from germline, CDR1 is MGHRA and CDR2 is YSYEKL. The CDR3 covers 12 residues. Trimming pared 4 bases from V and 5 bases from J, leaving 6 bases between.

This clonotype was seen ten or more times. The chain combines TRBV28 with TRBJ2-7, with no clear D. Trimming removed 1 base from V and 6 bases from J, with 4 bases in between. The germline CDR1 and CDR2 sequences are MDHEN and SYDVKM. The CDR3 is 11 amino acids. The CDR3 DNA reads TGTGCCAGCAGTTTATACGGCGAGCAGTACTTC. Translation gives CASSLYGEQYF.

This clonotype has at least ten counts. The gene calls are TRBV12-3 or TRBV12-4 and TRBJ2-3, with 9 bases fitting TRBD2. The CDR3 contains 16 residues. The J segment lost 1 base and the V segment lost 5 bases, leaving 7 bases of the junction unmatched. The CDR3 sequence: CASSVAGGQGTDTQYF. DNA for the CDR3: TGTGCCAGCAGTGTTGCGGGGGGGCAGGGCACAGATACGCAGTATTTT.

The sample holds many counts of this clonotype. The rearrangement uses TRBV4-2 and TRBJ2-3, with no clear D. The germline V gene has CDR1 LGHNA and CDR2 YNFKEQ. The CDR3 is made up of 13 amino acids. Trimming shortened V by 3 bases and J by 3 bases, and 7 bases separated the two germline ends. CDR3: CASSQVHTDTQYF. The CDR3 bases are TGTGCCAGCAGCCAGGTCCATACAGATACGCAGTATTTT.

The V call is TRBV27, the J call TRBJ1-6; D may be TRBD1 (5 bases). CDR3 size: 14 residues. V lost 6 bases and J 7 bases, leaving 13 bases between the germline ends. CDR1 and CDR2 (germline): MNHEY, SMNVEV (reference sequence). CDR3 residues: CASSSPGGNSPLHF. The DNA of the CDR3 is TGTGCCAGCAGCTCACCGGGGGGGAATTCACCCCTCCACTTT.

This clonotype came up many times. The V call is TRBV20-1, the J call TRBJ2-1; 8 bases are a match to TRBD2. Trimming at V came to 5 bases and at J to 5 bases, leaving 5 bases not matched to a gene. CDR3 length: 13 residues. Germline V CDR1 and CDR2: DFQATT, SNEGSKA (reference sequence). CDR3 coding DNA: TGCAGTGCTCGTAGCGGGAAGAACAATGAGCAGTTCTTC. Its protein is CSARSGKNNEQFF.

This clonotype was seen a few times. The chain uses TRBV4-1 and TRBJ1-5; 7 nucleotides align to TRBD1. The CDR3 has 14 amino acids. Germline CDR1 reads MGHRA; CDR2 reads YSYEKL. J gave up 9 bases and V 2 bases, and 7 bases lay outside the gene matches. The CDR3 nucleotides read TGCGCCAGCAGCCAACCGGGACAGTTTGGGCCCCAGCATTTT. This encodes CASSQPGQFGPQHF.

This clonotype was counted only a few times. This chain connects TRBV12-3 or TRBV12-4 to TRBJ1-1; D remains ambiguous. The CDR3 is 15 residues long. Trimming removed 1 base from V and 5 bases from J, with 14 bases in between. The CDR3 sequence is CASSLVKGYGTEAFF. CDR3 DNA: TGTGCCAGCAGTTTAGTAAAAGGGTACGGAACTGAAGCTTTCTTT.

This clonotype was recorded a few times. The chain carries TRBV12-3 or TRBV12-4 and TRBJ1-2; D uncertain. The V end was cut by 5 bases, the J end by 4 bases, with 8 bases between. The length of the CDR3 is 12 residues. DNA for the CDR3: TGTGCCAGCAGTGCCAGCATCTATGGCTACACCTTC. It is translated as CASSASIYGYTF.

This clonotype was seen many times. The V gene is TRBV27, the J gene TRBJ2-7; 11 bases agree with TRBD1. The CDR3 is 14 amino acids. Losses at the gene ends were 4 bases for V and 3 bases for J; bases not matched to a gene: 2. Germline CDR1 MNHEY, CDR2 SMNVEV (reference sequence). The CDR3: CASSWDRGYYEQYF. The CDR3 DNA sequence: TGTGCCAGCAGTTGGGACAGGGGGTACTACGAGCAGTACTTC.

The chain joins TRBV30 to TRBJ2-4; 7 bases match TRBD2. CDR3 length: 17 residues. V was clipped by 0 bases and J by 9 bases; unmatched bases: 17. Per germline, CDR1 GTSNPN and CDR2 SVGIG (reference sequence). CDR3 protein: CAWSVGDPRTRVGIQYF. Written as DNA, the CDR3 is TGTGCCTGGAGTGTTGGGGACCCCCGGACTAGAGTTGGCATTCAGTACTTC.

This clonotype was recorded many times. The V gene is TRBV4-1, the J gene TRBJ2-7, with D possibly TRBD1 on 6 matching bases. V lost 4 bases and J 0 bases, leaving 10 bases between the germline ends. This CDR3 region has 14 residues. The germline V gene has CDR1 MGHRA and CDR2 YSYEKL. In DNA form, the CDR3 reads TGCGCCAGCAGCCTCCGGGACAACTCCTACGAGCAGTACTTC. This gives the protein CASSLRDNSYEQYF.

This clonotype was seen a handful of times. CDR3 bases: TGTGCCAGCAGCTTCTCGGTGGGGGCCGGGGGGCAGGGGGCCCAGTACTTC. Translated: CASSFSVGAGGQGAQYF. This chain uses TRBV7-6 with TRBJ2-5, with D perhaps TRBD1 or TRBD2 (7 bases each). Trimming pared 3 bases from V and 9 bases from J, leaving 26 bases between. The CDR3 extends over 17 amino acids. The germline CDR1 and CDR2 sequences are SGHVS and FNYEAQ. Full variable domain (rest looked up from reference TRBV7-6 and TRBJ2-5): GAGVSQSPRYKVTKRGQDVALRCDPISGHVSLYWYRQALGQGPEFLTYFNYEAQQDKSGLPNDRFSAERPEGSISTLTIQRTEQRDSAMYRCASSFSVGAGGQGAQYFGPGTRLLVL.

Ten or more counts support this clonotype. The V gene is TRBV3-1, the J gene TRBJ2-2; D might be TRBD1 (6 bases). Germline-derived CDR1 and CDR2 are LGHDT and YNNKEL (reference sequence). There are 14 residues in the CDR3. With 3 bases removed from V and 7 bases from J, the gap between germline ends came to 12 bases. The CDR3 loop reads CASSQINRDGELFF. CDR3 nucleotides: TGTGCCAGCAGCCAGATCAACAGGGACGGGGAGCTGTTTTTT.

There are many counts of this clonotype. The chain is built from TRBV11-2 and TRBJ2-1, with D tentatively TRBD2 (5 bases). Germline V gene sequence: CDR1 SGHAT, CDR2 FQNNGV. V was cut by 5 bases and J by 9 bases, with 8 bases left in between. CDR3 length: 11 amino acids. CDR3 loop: CASSPGSEQFF. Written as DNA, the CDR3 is TGTGCCAGCAGCCCGGGGTCTGAGCAGTTCTTC.

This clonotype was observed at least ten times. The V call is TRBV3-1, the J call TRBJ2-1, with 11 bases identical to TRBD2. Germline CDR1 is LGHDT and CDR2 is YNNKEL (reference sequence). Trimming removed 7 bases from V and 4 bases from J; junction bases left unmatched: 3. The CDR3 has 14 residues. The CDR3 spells CASNLAGGYNEQFF. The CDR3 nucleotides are TGTGCCAGCAATCTAGCGGGGGGATACAATGAGCAGTTCTTC.

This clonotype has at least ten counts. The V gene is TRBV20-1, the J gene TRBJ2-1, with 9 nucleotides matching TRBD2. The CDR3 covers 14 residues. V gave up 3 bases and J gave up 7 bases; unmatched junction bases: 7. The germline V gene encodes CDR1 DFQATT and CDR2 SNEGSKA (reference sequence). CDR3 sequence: CSARISGSFNEQFF. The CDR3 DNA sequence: TGCAGTGCTAGGATTAGCGGGAGCTTTAATGAGCAGTTCTTC.

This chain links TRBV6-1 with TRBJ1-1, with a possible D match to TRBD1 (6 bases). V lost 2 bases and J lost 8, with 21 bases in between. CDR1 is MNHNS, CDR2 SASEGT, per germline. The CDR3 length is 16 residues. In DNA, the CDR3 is TGTGCCAGCAGTGAAAGGCCCTGGGGGCGCCCACTGGAAGCTTTCTTT. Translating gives CASSERPWGRPLEAFF.